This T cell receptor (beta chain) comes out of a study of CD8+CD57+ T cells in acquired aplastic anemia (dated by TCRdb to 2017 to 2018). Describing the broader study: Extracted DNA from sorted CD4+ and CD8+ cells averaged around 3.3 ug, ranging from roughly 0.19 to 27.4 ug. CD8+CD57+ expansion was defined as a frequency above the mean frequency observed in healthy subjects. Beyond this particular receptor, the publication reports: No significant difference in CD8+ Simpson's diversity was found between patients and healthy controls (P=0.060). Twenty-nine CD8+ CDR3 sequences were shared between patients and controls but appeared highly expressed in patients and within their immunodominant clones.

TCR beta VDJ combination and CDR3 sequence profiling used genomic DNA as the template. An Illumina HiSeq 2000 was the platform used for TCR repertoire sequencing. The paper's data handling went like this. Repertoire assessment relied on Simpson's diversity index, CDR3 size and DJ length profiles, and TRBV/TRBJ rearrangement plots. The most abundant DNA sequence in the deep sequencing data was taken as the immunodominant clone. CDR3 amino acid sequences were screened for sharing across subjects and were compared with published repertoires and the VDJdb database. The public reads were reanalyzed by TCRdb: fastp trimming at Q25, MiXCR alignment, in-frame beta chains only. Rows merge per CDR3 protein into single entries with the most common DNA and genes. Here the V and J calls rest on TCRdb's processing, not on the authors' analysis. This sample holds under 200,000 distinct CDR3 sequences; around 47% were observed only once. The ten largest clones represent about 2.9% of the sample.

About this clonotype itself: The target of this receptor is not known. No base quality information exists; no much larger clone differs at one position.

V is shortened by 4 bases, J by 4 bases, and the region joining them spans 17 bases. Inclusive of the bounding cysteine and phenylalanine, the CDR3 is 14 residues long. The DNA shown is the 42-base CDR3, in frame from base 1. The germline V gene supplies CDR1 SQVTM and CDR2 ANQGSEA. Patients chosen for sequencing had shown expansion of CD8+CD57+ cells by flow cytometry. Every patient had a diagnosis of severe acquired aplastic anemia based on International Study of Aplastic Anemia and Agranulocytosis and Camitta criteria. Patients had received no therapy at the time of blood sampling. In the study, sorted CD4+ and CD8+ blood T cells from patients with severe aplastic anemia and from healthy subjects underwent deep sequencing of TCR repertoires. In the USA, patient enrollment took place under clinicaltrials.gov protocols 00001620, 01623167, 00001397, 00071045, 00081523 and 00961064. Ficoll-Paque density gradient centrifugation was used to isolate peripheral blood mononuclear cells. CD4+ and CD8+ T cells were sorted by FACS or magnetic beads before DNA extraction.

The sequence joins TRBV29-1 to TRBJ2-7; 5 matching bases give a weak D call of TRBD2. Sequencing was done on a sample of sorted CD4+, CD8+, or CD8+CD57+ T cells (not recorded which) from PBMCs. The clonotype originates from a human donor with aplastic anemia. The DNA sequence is TGCAGCGTTGTGGTTCGGGGATCGGTGTACGAGCAGTACTTC. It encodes CSVVVRGSVYEQYF.